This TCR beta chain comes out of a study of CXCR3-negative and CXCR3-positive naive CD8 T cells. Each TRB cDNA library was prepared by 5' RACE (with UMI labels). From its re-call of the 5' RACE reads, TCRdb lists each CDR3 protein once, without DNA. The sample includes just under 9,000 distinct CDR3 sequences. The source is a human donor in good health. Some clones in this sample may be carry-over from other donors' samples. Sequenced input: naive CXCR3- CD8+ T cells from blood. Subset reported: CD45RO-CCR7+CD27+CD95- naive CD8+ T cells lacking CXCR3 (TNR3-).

The CDR3 region is CASSFIPRQETQYF. The chain links TRBV27 to TRBJ2-5. The CDR3 consists of 14 residues. Germline V gene sequence: CDR1 MNHEY, CDR2 SMNVEV (reference sequence).